A single sample is the source of the 24 T cell receptor beta chains below, sequenced in a study of lymphopenia after photon versus proton radiotherapy. Only in-frame clones appear in the TCRdb table, and some are missing; sequencing was by immunoSEQ multiplex PCR. Of about 160,000 clones detected, around nine tenths appear once; the ten largest clones hold approximately 4.8%. The sample consisted of peripheral blood, taken from a patient treated with photon-based radiotherapy. These receptors came from a man in his fifties with gastric cancer.

This chain joins TRBV28 and TRBJ2-7, with 9 bases fitting TRBD1. The length of the CDR3 is 16 residues. The J segment lost 2 bases and the V segment lost 6 bases, leaving 11 bases of the junction unmatched. Germline-derived CDR1 and CDR2 are MDHEN and SYDVKM. CDR3 protein: CASRTDGTGKTYEQYF. In nucleotides, the CDR3 is TGTGCCAGCAGAACTGACGGGACAGGGAAAACCTACGAGCAGTACTTC.

The chain joins TRBV15 to TRBJ1-1; D is ambiguous. In germline, CDR1 is LNHNV, CDR2 YYDKDF (reference sequence). Trimming cost V 1 base and J 3 bases, with 9 bases left between them. CDR3 length: 14 residues. The CDR3 region has the DNA TGTGCCACCAGCAGAGGGTCTGGTCACACTGAAGCTTTCTTT. It codes for CATSRGSGHTEAFF.

The J gene is TRBJ2-3, the V gene TRBV7-9; D not resolved. The V end lost 2 bases, the J end lost 11 bases, and 17 bases lay between the germline ends. This CDR3 has 14 amino acids. In germline, CDR1 is SEHNR, CDR2 FQNEAQ (reference sequence). This CDR3 reads CASSLNADKLVQYF. In DNA form, the CDR3 reads TGTGCCAGCAGCTTAAACGCCGACAAGTTGGTGCAGTATTTT.

The chain links TRBV7-2 to TRBJ2-7; TRBD2 agrees at 9 bases. Germline V CDR1 and CDR2: SGHTA, FQGNSA. V was clipped by 4 bases and J by 8 bases; unmatched bases: 9. The CDR3 length is 14 residues. The CDR3 sequence: CASSSGLASIQQYF. In nucleotides, the CDR3 is TGTGCCAGCAGCTCGGGACTAGCTTCGATTCAGCAGTACTTC.

In its sample, this clone was seen many times. This rearrangement joins TRBV5-6 to TRBJ1-2; 10 bases match TRBD1. In germline, CDR1 is SGHDT, CDR2 YYEEEE. J gave up 5 bases and V 2 bases, and 6 bases lay outside the gene matches. The CDR3 consists of 15 residues. CDR3 in amino acids: CASSLQDRGPYGYTF. CDR3 DNA sequence: TGTGCCAGCAGCTTACAAGACAGGGGGCCTTATGGCTACACCTTC.

The genes are TRBV6-5 and TRBJ2-3; possibly TRBD2 for D (5 bases). Germline V CDR1 and CDR2: MNHEY, SVGAGI. Trimming left V 3 bases short and J 6 bases short, with 16 bases between. This CDR3 has 15 amino acids. CDR3 residues: CASSYLYGSKDTQYF. The CDR3 nucleotides read TGTGCCAGCAGTTATTTATATGGGAGTAAGGATACGCAGTATTTT.

This chain uses TRBV28 with TRBJ2-7; no firm D call. Germline CDR1 reads MDHEN; CDR2 reads SYDVKM. This CDR3 has 14 amino acids. V shed 5 bases and J shed 0 bases, with 11 bases lying between them. CDR3 sequence: CASSPISVSYEQYF. The CDR3 DNA sequence: TGTGCCAGCAGTCCGATCAGTGTCTCCTACGAGCAGTACTTC. Complete variable domain (other parts from reference TRBV28 and TRBJ2-7): DVKVTQSSRYLVKRTGEKVFLECVQDMDHENMFWYRQDPGLGLRLIYFSYDVKMKEKGDIPEGYSVSREKKERFSLILESASTNQTSMYLCASSPISVSYEQYFGPGTRLTVT.

V usage is TRBV7-2 and J usage is TRBJ1-2; D perhaps matches TRBD1 (5 bases). CDR3 length: 14 amino acids. V gave up 1 base and J gave up 2 bases, with 8 bases separating them. Germline V gene lookup returns CDR1 SGHTA and CDR2 FQGNSA. As DNA, the CDR3 is TGTGCCAGCAGCTTAGGGGGGGTGAACTATGGCTACACCTTC. The encoded protein is CASSLGGVNYGYTF.

This chain links TRBV6-6 with TRBJ2-1; 10 nucleotides line up with TRBD2. The trim removed 4 bases at V and 8 bases at J, leaving 11 bases unmatched. This CDR3 has 16 residues. Germline V lookup: CDR1 MNHNY, CDR2 SVGAGI (reference sequence). The CDR3: CASSSTAGGDRHEQFF. CDR3 in DNA: TGTGCCAGCAGTTCTACAGCGGGAGGGGACAGGCATGAGCAGTTCTTC.

Comment on this clone: This specimen includes other DNA sequences encoding the same CDR3. The chain joins TRBV27 to TRBJ1-2; no firm D call. The germline CDR1 and CDR2 sequences are MNHEY and SMNVEV (reference sequence). Between the trimmed V and J ends, which lost 5 bases and 0 bases, there was a span of 7 bases. The CDR3 consists of 13 residues. The CDR3 sequence: CASSPQPNYGYTF. The DNA for the CDR3 is TGTGCCAGCAGTCCCCAGCCTAACTATGGCTACACCTTC.

Of note for this clone: Mismatch with germline at one junction end may stem from a read error. This CDR3 is CASSQNFRDSLNF. The CDR3 DNA reads TGTGCCAGCAGCCAAAATTTCCGGGACAGTTTGAATTTT. The chain links TRBV4-2 to TRBJ1-3, with TRBD1 matching over 7 bases. The germline gives CDR1 LGHNA, CDR2 YNFKEQ. This CDR3 region has 13 residues.

This chain links TRBV4-2 with TRBJ2-2; TRBD1 agrees at 7 bases. CDR1 is LGHNA and CDR2 is YNFKEQ in the germline V gene. The CDR3 length is 16 residues. With V trimmed by 2 bases and J by 3 bases, 6 bases remained unmatched. The CDR3 here is CASSQNRGADTGELFF. The CDR3 bases are TGTGCCAGCAGCCAAAACAGGGGCGCGGACACCGGGGAGCTGTTTTTT.

The rearrangement uses TRBV19 and TRBJ2-3; the D is unclear. V gave up 7 bases and J gave up 2 bases, with 10 bases separating them. The germline CDR1 and CDR2 sequences are LNHDA and SQIVND (reference sequence). The CDR3 loop spans 13 amino acids. For the CDR3, the DNA is TGTGCCAGTATGCATACCGTCACAGATACGCAGTATTTT. Translation gives CASMHTVTDTQYF.

The chain has TRBV5-4 and TRBJ2-1; 10 bases map to TRBD2. The CDR3 loop spans 15 amino acids. Trimming cost V 4 bases and J 3 bases; bases outside gene matches: 4. Germline CDR1 reads SGHNT; CDR2 reads YYREEE (reference sequence). This chain's CDR3 is CASSTLAGDYNEQFF. CDR3 DNA: TGTGCCAGCAGCACTCTAGCGGGGGACTACAATGAGCAGTTCTTC.

The chain couples TRBV6-5 to TRBJ2-3, with 11 nucleotides matching TRBD1. There are 15 residues in the CDR3. Germline CDR1 reads MNHEY; CDR2 reads SVGAGI. Trimming cost V 4 bases and J 3 bases; bases outside gene matches: 3. This CDR3 reads CASSSGTGGTDTQYF. CDR3 DNA sequence: TGTGCCAGCAGTTCCGGGACAGGGGGGACAGATACGCAGTATTTT.

The V gene is TRBV6-4, the J gene TRBJ2-3, with 8 positions matching TRBD2. Germline V gives CDR1 MRHNA, CDR2 SNTAGT. V lost 4 bases to trimming and J lost 4 bases; unmatched junction nucleotides: 22. The CDR3 totals 20 residues. DNA for the CDR3: TGTGCCAGCAGTGCGGAGCGGGAGCGGTTTAGAATGGGAGTCCCAGATACGCAGTATTTT. The encoded protein is CASSAERERFRMGVPDTQYF.

This chain joins TRBV11-2 and TRBJ2-7, with TRBD1 as a possible D gene (6 bases). The germline V and J ends were trimmed by 0 bases and 0 bases, with 9 bases remaining between them. The CDR3 has 15 amino acids. CDR1 and CDR2 (germline): SGHAT, FQNNGV. The CDR3 sequence: CASSLEGADSYEQYF. The CDR3 region has the DNA TGTGCCAGCAGCTTAGAGGGGGCGGACTCCTACGAGCAGTACTTC. Full variable domain (remainder filled in from reference TRBV11-2 and TRBJ2-7): EAGVAQSPRYKIIEKRQSVAFWCNPISGHATLYWYQQILGQGPKLLIQFQNNGVVDDSQLPKDRFSAERLKGVDSTLKIQPAKLEDSAVYLCASSLEGADSYEQYFGPGTRLTVT.

This chain uses TRBV4-1 with TRBJ1-2; TRBD1 is a possible D gene (6 bases). This CDR3 has 15 amino acids. CDR1 and CDR2 (germline): MGHRA, YSYEKL. Trimming removed 0 bases at V and 8 bases at J, with 16 bases between. The CDR3 DNA sequence: TGCGCCAGCAGCCAAGAAAAACAGGGAACTCTGGGCTACACCTTC. It yields the protein CASSQEKQGTLGYTF.

V gene TRBV10-1 combines with J gene TRBJ2-7; D gene unclear. The CDR3 length is 11 residues. Germline values: CDR1 WNHNN, CDR2 SYGVQD (reference sequence). The V gene lost 2 bases and the J gene lost 7 bases, with 6 bases spanning the gap. The CDR3 loop reads CASSEGREQYF. The CDR3 DNA reads as TGCGCCAGCAGTGAGGGGCGGGAGCAGTACTTC.

The V and J genes are TRBV19 and TRBJ2-2, with 11 bases identical to TRBD2. The V segment lost 7 bases and the J segment 6 bases; nucleotides outside the gene matches: 7. Germline V gives CDR1 LNHDA, CDR2 SQIVND (reference sequence). The CDR3 has 15 amino acids. CDR3: CASKELAGEAGELFF. The CDR3 region has the DNA TGTGCCAGTAAAGAACTAGCGGGAGAGGCCGGGGAGCTGTTTTTT.

This chain connects TRBV29-1 to TRBJ1-1; TRBD1 might be the D (6 bases). This CDR3 region has 15 residues. V lost 0 bases and J lost 5, with 16 bases in between. CDR1 and CDR2 from the germline V gene are SQVTM and ANQGSEA. In DNA, the CDR3 is TGCAGCGTTGAAGAGAGATTCAGGGGAGGGACTGAAGCTTTCTTT. This gives the protein CSVEERFRGGTEAFF.

The chain employs TRBV5-5 and TRBJ2-7; 7 bases map to TRBD2. V shed 3 bases and J 2 bases; nucleotides not matched to a gene: 8. The germline V gene encodes CDR1 SGHKS and CDR2 YYEKEE (reference sequence). This CDR3 has 15 amino acids. CDR3: CASSSLAGSPYEQYF. CDR3 sequence (DNA): TGTGCCAGCAGCTCATTAGCGGGTTCTCCCTACGAGCAGTACTTC.

This clone appeared a few times. Here the CDR3 reads CASSPQGGGTYEQYF. CDR3 coding DNA: TGTGCCAGCAGCCCCCAAGGGGGGGGGACCTACGAGCAGTACTTC. The rearrangement uses TRBV4-2 and TRBJ2-7, with D perhaps TRBD2 (7 bases). The V gene lost 4 bases and the J gene lost 2 bases, with 15 bases spanning the gap. The germline V gene has CDR1 LGHNA and CDR2 YNFKEQ. This CDR3 spans 15 amino acids.

The chain is built from TRBV5-1 and TRBJ2-2, with TRBD2 matching over 9 bases. The CDR3 totals 15 residues. Germline trimming cut 0 bases from V and 6 bases from J; bases unmatched to any gene: 3. The germline gives CDR1 SGHRS, CDR2 YFSETQ. DNA of the CDR3: TGCGCCAGCAGCTTGGAGACTAGCGGTGCCGGGGAGCTGTTTTTT. It is translated as CASSLETSGAGELFF.